This T cell receptor (beta chain) was recovered during a study of cytomegalovirus exposure and HLA in healthy donors. Broader study findings: Serostatus for CMV was the only available immune exposure information.

A remark on this clone: Its antigen is unidentified.

PCR amplification relied on 60 Vbeta primers (plus 13 Jbeta primers). Assay used: immunoSEQ multiplex PCR; TCRdb lists only in-frame clones, some missing. The repertoire holds roughly 100,000 clones, with just under 80% as singletons. The sequencing sample was made of PBMCs. This clonotype originated in a male donor in good health and CMV-seronegative.

The CDR3 coding sequence is TGTGCCAGAAGCAAACGGGAGATTGGGGCTGAGACCCAGTACTTC. This codes for CARSKREIGAETQYF. The chain employs TRBV5-3 and TRBJ2-5, with a tentative D call TRBD2 (6 bases). TRBV5-3 carries the ORF label, with uncertain function. The CDR3 spans 15 residues. Trimming stripped 4 bases from V and 5 bases from J, with 18 bases between.